These 18 T cell receptor beta chains came from one sample sequenced in a study of human T cells and chemical hapten exposure. The time point is: pre-sensitization, week 0. Treatment meaning: therapeutic diphenylcyclopropenone sensitization with weekly scalp DPC. A single record per CDR3 protein comes from TCRdb applying MiXCR to the RACE reads. Among about 270,000 distinct CDR3 sequences listed, 7.7% were seen once. The sequencing here drew on whole blood, taken in connection with sensitization to the hapten diphenylcyclopropenone (DPC). The receptor set was obtained from a man aged 18-30 years with alopecia areata. Some clones in this sample may be carry-over from other donors' samples.

CDR3 bases: TGCAGCGTAGTTATGACAGCTATCAACACTGAAGCTTTCTTT. Its translation: CSVVMTAINTEAFF. The genes are TRBV29-1 and TRBJ1-1, with D maybe TRBD1 (5 bases). The CDR3 is made up of 14 amino acids. Germline V gives CDR1 SQVTM, CDR2 ANQGSEA. The V end lost 6 bases, the J end lost 2 bases, and 16 bases lay between the germline ends. The full variable domain, completed using reference TRBV29-1 and TRBJ1-1, is SAVISQKPSRDICQRGTSLTIQCQVDSQVTMMFWYRQQPGQSLTLIATANQGSEATYESGFVIDKFPISRPNLTFSTLTVSNMSPEDSSIYLCSVVMTAINTEAFFGQGTRLTVV.

This clonotype occurred a few times. The CDR3 spells CASATTGGYGYTF. CDR3 DNA: TGTGCCAGCGCCACGACAGGTGGCTATGGCTACACCTTC. The chain employs TRBV6-5 and TRBJ1-2; a possible D gene is TRBD1 (6 bases). Germline V gene data show CDR1 as MNHEY and CDR2 as SVGAGI. The CDR3 has 13 residues. The V gene lost 8 bases and the J gene lost 4 bases, with 14 bases spanning the gap.

This clonotype was observed a few times. The rearrangement joins TRBV10-3 to TRBJ1-1; D is unclear. The length of the CDR3 is 13 residues. V was clipped by 0 bases and J by 6 bases, with 8 bases between them. Germline V gene sequence: CDR1 ENHRY, CDR2 SYGVKD. DNA for the CDR3: TGTGCCATCAGTGAGTCGAGGACGGCTGAAGCTTTCTTT. This gives the protein CAISESRTAEAFF.

The V call is TRBV7-3, the J call TRBJ1-6; 9 bases are shared with TRBD1. CDR1 and CDR2 from the germline V gene are SGHTA and FQGTGA. Losses at the gene ends were 2 bases for V and 10 bases for J; bases not matched to a gene: 6. The CDR3 length is 15 residues. The CDR3 sequence: CASSLVTGGRSPLHF. The CDR3 nucleotides are TGTGCCAGCAGCTTAGTAACAGGGGGCCGGTCACCCCTCCACTTT.

This chain links TRBV10-3 with TRBJ2-1; TRBD1 aligns across 9 bases. CDR1 and CDR2 (germline): ENHRY, SYGVKD. V trimming: 6 bases; J trimming: 3 bases; junction bases outside the gene matches: 9. CDR3 length equals 16 residues. The CDR3 nucleotides are TGTGCCATCAGCTCACAGGGGGACAGGGACTACAATGAGCAGTTCTTC. Protein: CAISSQGDRDYNEQFF.

The CDR3: CASSRGGENTEAFF. DNA of the CDR3: TGTGCCAGCAGTCGAGGGGGCGAAAACACTGAAGCTTTCTTT. The rearrangement joins TRBV7-9 to TRBJ1-1; 7 positions match TRBD1. Germline V CDR1 and CDR2: SEHNR, FQNEAQ (reference sequence). The CDR3 is 14 residues long. J gave up 2 bases and V 6 bases, and 6 bases lay outside the gene matches.

This clonotype was seen at least ten times. The chain carries TRBV20-1 and TRBJ2-2, with a tentative D call TRBD1 (6 bases). Germline V lookup: CDR1 DFQATT, CDR2 SNEGSKA (reference sequence). The V end lost 5 bases, the J end lost 2 bases, and 15 bases lay between the germline ends. The CDR3 runs to 15 residues. CDR3 DNA: TGCAGTGCTGCACCTAGGACAGCTAACACCGGGGAGCTGTTTTTT. Translation gives CSAAPRTANTGELFF.

The CDR3, as DNA: TGTGCCAGCAGTTTAGAATCACAGGGAACTAATGAAAAACTGTTTTTT. This sequence encodes CASSLESQGTNEKLFF. The V gene is TRBV28, the J gene TRBJ1-4; TRBD1 is a possible D gene (6 bases). The CDR3 loop spans 16 amino acids. Looked up from germline, CDR1 is MDHEN and CDR2 is SYDVKM. The V and J ends lost 2 bases and 1 base respectively, with 11 bases between them.

This clonotype has a handful of counts. J is TRBJ2-3 and V is TRBV6-2 or TRBV6-3, with 8 bases fitting TRBD1. The V gene's germline CDR1 is MNHEY and CDR2 SVGEGT. The CDR3 extends over 17 amino acids. Unmatched junction bases numbered 9, after V lost 2 bases and J lost 2 bases. Written as DNA, the CDR3 is TGTGCCAGCAGTTACCCTACCCAGGGGGCCACCACAGATACGCAGTATTTT. This sequence encodes CASSYPTQGATTDTQYF.

This clonotype was observed a few times. The chain uses TRBV5-5 and TRBJ2-7; possible D gene TRBD1, 5 bases. V lost 2 bases, J lost 2 bases, and 11 bases lay in between. The CDR3 spans 14 residues. Germline lookup yields CDR1 SGHKS and CDR2 YYEKEE (reference sequence). Here the CDR3 DNA reads TGTGCCAGCAGCTTTCGTCCAGGGACCTACGAGCAGTACTTC. Its protein product is CASSFRPGTYEQYF.

This chain links TRBV6-6 with TRBJ2-5, with TRBD2 identical over 7 bases. The V and J ends lost 7 bases and 2 bases, in that order; junction bases with no gene match: 10. CDR1 MNHNY and CDR2 SVGAGI come from the germline V gene (reference sequence). CDR3 length: 15 amino acids. CDR3: CASTKMGEGQETQYF. The CDR3 DNA is TGTGCCAGCACCAAAATGGGGGAGGGACAAGAGACCCAGTACTTC.

This clonotype was observed many times. This chain joins TRBV7-3 and TRBJ2-1, with D possibly being TRBD1 or TRBD2 (5 bases each). Trimming shortened V by 4 bases and J by 6 bases, and 16 bases separated the two germline ends. CDR3 length: 15 amino acids. CDR1 SGHTA and CDR2 FQGTGA come from the germline V gene. The chain's CDR3 is CASSYVVGAANEQFF. DNA of the CDR3: TGTGCCAGCAGCTATGTGGTCGGGGCAGCCAATGAGCAGTTCTTC.

This clonotype was seen at least ten times. This sequence joins TRBV6-5 and TRBJ1-6, with a possible D match to TRBD1 (6 bases). Per germline, CDR1 MNHEY and CDR2 SVGAGI. Between the trimmed V and J ends, which lost 5 bases and 0 bases, there was a span of 14 bases. This CDR3 has 17 amino acids. Written as DNA, the CDR3 is TGTGCCAGCAGTAACCAACAGGGAAGCTCCTATAATTCACCCCTCCACTTT. Its protein is CASSNQQGSSYNSPLHF.

The chain uses TRBV6-5 and TRBJ1-5; unclear D gene. The CDR3 is 14 amino acids. V gave up 1 base and J gave up 2 bases, with 6 bases separating them. The germline gives CDR1 MNHEY, CDR2 SVGAGI. The CDR3 reads CASSYLGGNQPQHF. CDR3 bases: TGTGCCAGCAGTTACTTAGGCGGCAATCAGCCCCAGCATTTT.

This clonotype occurred a few times. This rearrangement joins TRBV28 to TRBJ1-6; D is possibly TRBD1 (6 bases). With 3 bases removed from V and 9 bases from J, the gap between germline ends came to 12 bases. CDR1 MDHEN and CDR2 SYDVKM come from the germline V gene. The CDR3 runs to 14 residues. The DNA of the CDR3 is TGTGCCAGCAGTTTGAGGGCAGGGGCTTCACCCCTCCACTTT. Translated: CASSLRAGASPLHF.

The chain recombines TRBV6-2 or TRBV6-3 with TRBJ2-1, with D possibly matching TRBD2 (6 bases). The CDR3 runs 14 residues. Looked up from germline, CDR1 is MNHEY and CDR2 is SVGEGT. Trimming took off 6 bases at V and 0 bases at J, with 9 bases between the two ends. Here the CDR3 reads CASRKTSSYNEQFF. The DNA of the CDR3 is TGTGCCAGCAGAAAGACTAGCTCCTACAATGAGCAGTTCTTC.

This chain joins TRBV7-3 and TRBJ1-1; TRBD1 matches at 7 bases. This CDR3 spans 13 amino acids. V shed 5 bases, J shed 11 bases, and the junction held 11 bases outside the gene matches. From germline, CDR1 is SGHTA and CDR2 FQGTGA. CDR3: CASSPKQGLGAFF. The CDR3 coding sequence is TGTGCCAGCAGCCCGAAACAGGGGTTAGGGGCTTTCTTT. The full variable domain, rest sourced from reference TRBV7-3 and TRBJ1-1, is GAGVSQTPSNKVTEKGKYVELRCDPISGHTALYWYRQSLGQGPEFLIYFQGTGAADDSGLPNDRFFAVRPEGSVSTLKIQRTERGDSAVYLCASSPKQGLGAFFGQGTRLTVV.

This clonotype was counted between two and nine times. The chain employs TRBV4-3 and TRBJ2-5, with D maybe TRBD2 (5 bases). Trimming cost V 0 bases and J 5 bases, with 13 bases left between them. The CDR3 spans 15 residues. CDR1 and CDR2 (germline): LGHNA, YSLEER. CDR3 in amino acids: CASSQDRIRTETQYF. For the CDR3, the DNA is TGCGCCAGCAGCCAAGACCGGATCCGGACTGAGACCCAGTACTTC.